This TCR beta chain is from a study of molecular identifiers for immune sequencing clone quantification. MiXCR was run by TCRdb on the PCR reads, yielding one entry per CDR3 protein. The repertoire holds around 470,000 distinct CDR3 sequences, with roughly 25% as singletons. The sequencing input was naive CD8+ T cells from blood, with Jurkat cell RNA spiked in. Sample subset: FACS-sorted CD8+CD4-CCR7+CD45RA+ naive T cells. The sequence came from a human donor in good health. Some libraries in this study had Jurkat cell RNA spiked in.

CDR3 protein: CASSFAEWSGELFF. The CDR3 coding sequence is TGTGCCAGCAGCTTTGCGGAATGGTCCGGGGAGCTGTTTTTT. The V call is TRBV7-6, the J call TRBJ2-2; D not certain. The germline V gene encodes CDR1 SGHVS and CDR2 FNYEAQ. This CDR3 comprises 14 residues. V lost 3 bases, J lost 6 bases, and 11 bases lay in between.